This T cell receptor (beta chain) was identified during a study of blood T cell repertoires in COVID-19. Study context: Both acute and convalescent COVID-19 samples were obtained from the United States, Italy and Spain. Sample material is recorded as cDNA or gDNA derived from T cells, B-cell-depleted T cells, or PBMCs.

After removal of 6 bases from V and 9 bases from J, the junction contained 10 bases not matched to a gene. CDR1 MNHNY and CDR2 SVGAGI come from the germline V gene (reference sequence). This CDR3 is 14 amino acids long. In the source study's methods: Amplification from reference gene primers served as the basis for estimated nucleated cell counts. Sequencing used immunoSEQ multiplex PCR; TCRdb keeps in-frame clones, though not all of them. V and J calls and clone size are as listed in that table; D and trimming were resolved from the DNA. Altogether about 100,000 clones are present, about 89% being singletons, with the ten largest covering less than 2.5%.

The J gene is TRBJ1-5, the V gene TRBV6-6; 8 bases align to TRBD1. Material: peripheral blood. This receptor was obtained from a man aged 50 to 60 with active COVID-19. The CDR3 DNA reads as TGTGCCAGCAGCGACCCGGACAGGGTGCCGCCCCAGCATTTT. Translation gives CASSDPDRVPPQHF.